Listed here is a single T cell receptor beta chain. At the DNA level, this CDR3 is encoded by other sequences in the same sample as well. The sample comes from a study of T cell changes during pregnancy in multiple sclerosis. This CDR3 has 13 amino acids. Germline values: CDR1 MGHRA, CDR2 YSYEKL. The germline V and J ends were trimmed by 0 bases and 4 bases, with 6 bases remaining between them. Sequencing was performed with immunoSEQ multiplex PCR; in TCRdb, only in-frame clones are kept and a portion is missing. The table has about 98,000 clones, around 90% seen once. The source of this sequence is a female donor in good health, enrolled as a control in a pregnancy study. This material consisted of peripheral blood, taken after pregnancy. The V gene is TRBV4-1, the J gene TRBJ1-2; D is unclear. The DNA for the CDR3 is TGCGCCAGCAGCCAAGATCCAGGCTATGGCTACACCTTC. Amino acid sequence: CASSQDPGYGYTF.